This T cell receptor (beta chain) was documented in a study of T cell responses to AZD1222 COVID-19 vaccine. Study-level findings and limits: Only a handful of AZD1222 recipients were seropositive at baseline.

V lost 3 bases and J lost 3, with 5 bases in between. This CDR3 comprises 13 residues. Germline CDR1 KGHSH, CDR2 LQKENI. The assay was immunoSEQ multiplex PCR, and TCRdb's table has in-frame clones only and misses some. This table holds about 140,000 clones, approximately 92% found once. Concerning this clone: Its antigen is not known.

Sequenced material: peripheral blood, taken 28 days after the second AZD1222 dose. The receptor was isolated from an adult who received the AZD1222 COVID-19 vaccine. The chain carries TRBV18 and TRBJ2-2; D remains unclear. The CDR3 nucleotides read TGTGCCAGCTCACCCTACGACACCGGGGAGCTGTTTTTT. This translates into CASSPYDTGELFF.